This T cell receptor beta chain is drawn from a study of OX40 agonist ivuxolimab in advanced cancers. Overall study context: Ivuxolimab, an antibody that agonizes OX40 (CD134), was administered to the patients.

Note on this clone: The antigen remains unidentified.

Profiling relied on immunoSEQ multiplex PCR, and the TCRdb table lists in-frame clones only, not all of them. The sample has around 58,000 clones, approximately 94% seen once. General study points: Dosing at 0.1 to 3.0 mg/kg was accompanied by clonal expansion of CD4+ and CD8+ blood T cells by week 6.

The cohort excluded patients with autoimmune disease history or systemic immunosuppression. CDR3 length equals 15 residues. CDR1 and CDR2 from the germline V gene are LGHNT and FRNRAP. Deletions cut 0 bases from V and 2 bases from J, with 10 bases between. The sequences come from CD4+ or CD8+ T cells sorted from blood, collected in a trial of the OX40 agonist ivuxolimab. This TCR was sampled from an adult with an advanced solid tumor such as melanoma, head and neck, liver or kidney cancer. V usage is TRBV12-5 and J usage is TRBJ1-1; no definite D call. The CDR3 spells CASGLVREENTEAFF. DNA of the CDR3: TGTGCTAGTGGTTTGGTACGGGAGGAAAACACTGAAGCTTTCTTT.